The next 17 T cell receptor beta chains were all read from a single sample in a study of blood T cell repertoires in COVID-19. Sequencing used immunoSEQ multiplex PCR; TCRdb keeps in-frame clones, though not all of them. This sample has some 150,000 clones, with about four fifths found just once. The sequencing input was peripheral blood. The source of these receptors is a woman older than 75 with acute or convalescent COVID-19.

The chain is built from TRBV7-2 and TRBJ2-5; weak D call: TRBD2 (6 bases). Deletions cut 4 bases from V and 5 bases from J, with 26 bases between. This CDR3 spans 18 amino acids. CDR1 is SGHTA, CDR2 FQGNSA, per germline. This CDR3 reads CASSSPRWAGRIMETQYF. Here the CDR3 DNA reads TGTGCCAGCAGCTCCCCGCGCTGGGCGGGGAGAATTATGGAGACCCAGTACTTC.

The rearrangement joins TRBV7-2 to TRBJ2-2; perhaps TRBD1 as D (6 bases). Trimming took 1 base from V and 1 from J, leaving 7 bases between them. Germline CDR1 and CDR2: SGHTA and FQGNSA. This CDR3 has 15 residues. For the CDR3, the DNA is TGTGCCAGCAGCTTAGGCAGGGGGAACACCGGGGAGCTGTTTTTT. Translated, it gives CASSLGRGNTGELFF.

About this clone itself: The sample holds other DNA sequences that translate to the same CDR3. This chain uses TRBV7-3 with TRBJ2-7, with TRBD2 matching over 10 bases. Germline V lookup: CDR1 SGHTA, CDR2 FQGTGA. After removal of 5 bases from V and 4 bases from J, the junction contained 8 bases not matched to a gene. This CDR3 is 15 amino acids long. The CDR3 loop is CASSLRSGGAYEQYF. The DNA for the CDR3 is TGTGCCAGCAGCCTTAGGAGCGGGGGGGCGTACGAGCAGTACTTC.

This chain uses TRBV11-2 with TRBJ2-5; D not certain. The CDR3 has 13 residues. Germline loops: CDR1 SGHAT, CDR2 FQNNGV. Trimming cost V 1 base and J 4 bases, with 7 bases left between them. The CDR3 region is CASSLGGAETQYF. CDR3 DNA sequence: TGTGCCAGCAGCTTAGGAGGCGCAGAGACCCAGTACTTC.

In its sample, this clone was seen once. This chain connects TRBV7-3 to TRBJ1-1; D unclear. V was trimmed by 3 bases and J by 0 bases, leaving 5 bases between them. The CDR3 is 13 residues long. CDR1 and CDR2 from the germline V gene are SGHTA and FQGTGA. The CDR3 nucleotides are TGTGCCAGCAGCTTCCGTATGAACACTGAAGCTTTCTTT. Its protein is CASSFRMNTEAFF.

The chain is built from TRBV23-1 and TRBJ1-5; 8 bases align to TRBD1. TRBV23-1 is designated an ORF whose function remains uncertain. This CDR3 spans 15 amino acids. V shed 3 bases and J 7 bases; nucleotides not matched to a gene: 8. The CDR3, as DNA: TGCGCCAGCAGTCACCTGGGACAGGTAGGCCAGCCCCAGCATTTT. Its protein is CASSHLGQVGQPQHF.

The chain recombines TRBV27 with TRBJ2-3; 10 bases match TRBD2. The CDR3 has 15 residues. The J segment lost 3 bases and the V segment lost 3 bases, leaving 3 bases of the junction unmatched. In germline, CDR1 is MNHEY, CDR2 SMNVEV (reference sequence). Here the CDR3 reads CASSFQRGGTDTQYF. CDR3 DNA: TGTGCCAGCAGTTTCCAGCGGGGGGGGACAGATACGCAGTATTTT.

The chain couples TRBV4-2 to TRBJ1-5, with D hard to call. The germline V gene has CDR1 LGHNA and CDR2 YNFKEQ. This CDR3 has 15 residues. The V end was cut by 4 bases, the J end by 0 bases, with 10 bases between. The CDR3 protein is CASSPLVYSNQPQHF. The CDR3 nucleotides read TGTGCCAGCAGCCCCCTTGTGTATAGCAATCAGCCCCAGCATTTT.

A single count supports this clone. The chain uses TRBV20-1 and TRBJ1-1; the D is unclear. V shed 2 bases and J shed 1 base, with 2 bases lying between them. CDR3 length equals 11 residues. Germline-derived CDR1 and CDR2 are DFQATT and SNEGSKA (reference sequence). The CDR3 spells CSARQNTEAFF. The DNA for the CDR3 is TGCAGTGCTAGACAGAACACTGAAGCTTTCTTT.

The CDR3 coding sequence is TGTGCCTCCGAAAAGGGGAACACAGATACGCAGTATTTT. Encoded protein: CASEKGNTDTQYF. This chain links TRBV30 with TRBJ2-3; D is perhaps TRBD1 (5 bases). V lost 7 bases to trimming and J lost 2 bases, with 13 bases between them. Germline lookup yields CDR1 GTSNPN and CDR2 SVGIG (reference sequence). This CDR3 is 13 amino acids long.

This clone was counted between two and nine times. The gene calls are TRBV4-3 and TRBJ1-6; 9 nucleotides match TRBD1. The J segment lost 8 bases and the V segment lost 0 bases, leaving 8 bases of the junction unmatched. CDR3 length: 17 amino acids. The germline CDR1 and CDR2 sequences are LGHNA and YSLEER. In nucleotides, the CDR3 is TGCGCCAGCAGCCAAGATGGGGCCGGGACAGGGTATTCACCCCTCCACTTT. Translated: CASSQDGAGTGYSPLHF.

CDR3 protein: CASSIDSGNEQYF. The CDR3 coding sequence is TGTGCCAGTAGTATAGATAGCGGCAACGAGCAGTACTTC. The chain uses TRBV19 and TRBJ2-7, with TRBD2 as a possible D gene (6 bases). This CDR3 region has 13 residues. Per germline, CDR1 LNHDA and CDR2 SQIVND (reference sequence). V lost 0 bases and J 5 bases, leaving 8 bases between the germline ends.

This chain connects TRBV5-4 to TRBJ1-2; 10 bases line up with TRBD1. CDR3 size: 14 residues. Germline V gives CDR1 SGHNT, CDR2 YYREEE (reference sequence). V trimming: 4 bases; J trimming: 5 bases; junction bases outside the gene matches: 5. The CDR3 nucleotides are TGTGCCAGCAGCGTGGGACAGGGGAGATATGGCTACACCTTC. As protein: CASSVGQGRYGYTF.

The chain is built from TRBV7-3 and TRBJ1-1; TRBD1 agrees at 7 bases. CDR3 length: 13 amino acids. The J segment lost 5 bases and the V segment lost 5 bases, leaving 5 bases of the junction unmatched. Germline CDR1 reads SGHTA; CDR2 reads FQGTGA. The CDR3: CASSQGVETEAFF. DNA of the CDR3: TGTGCCAGCAGCCAGGGGGTAGAAACTGAAGCTTTCTTT.

The genes are TRBV6-5 and TRBJ1-1, with 8 bases that match TRBD1. Germline V gene sequence: CDR1 MNHEY, CDR2 SVGAGI. With V trimmed by 8 bases and J by 1 base, 6 bases remained unmatched. The length of the CDR3 is 14 residues. The CDR3 region has the DNA TGTGCCAGCGTGACGGGGACAGGGAACACTGAAGCTTTCTTT. Translated, it gives CASVTGTGNTEAFF.

The rearrangement joins TRBV6-5 to TRBJ1-2; D possibly corresponds to TRBD1 (5 bases). The CDR3 covers 13 residues. Trimming pared 2 bases from V and 3 bases from J, leaving 7 bases between. Per the germline V gene, CDR1 is MNHEY and CDR2 is SVGAGI. The CDR3 DNA reads as TGTGCCAGCAGTTACCGCAGGGACTATGGCTACACCTTC. The encoded protein is CASSYRRDYGYTF.

This clone was counted a single time. This chain uses TRBV5-1 with TRBJ2-5; D perhaps matches TRBD2 (7 bases). V was shortened by 2 bases and J by 3 bases, with 11 bases between the two germline ends. This CDR3 has 14 residues. Germline V gene lookup returns CDR1 SGHRS and CDR2 YFSETQ. The CDR3 DNA sequence: TGCGCCAGCAGCTTTCAGGGGAGGGAAGAGACCCAGTACTTC. It translates to CASSFQGREETQYF.